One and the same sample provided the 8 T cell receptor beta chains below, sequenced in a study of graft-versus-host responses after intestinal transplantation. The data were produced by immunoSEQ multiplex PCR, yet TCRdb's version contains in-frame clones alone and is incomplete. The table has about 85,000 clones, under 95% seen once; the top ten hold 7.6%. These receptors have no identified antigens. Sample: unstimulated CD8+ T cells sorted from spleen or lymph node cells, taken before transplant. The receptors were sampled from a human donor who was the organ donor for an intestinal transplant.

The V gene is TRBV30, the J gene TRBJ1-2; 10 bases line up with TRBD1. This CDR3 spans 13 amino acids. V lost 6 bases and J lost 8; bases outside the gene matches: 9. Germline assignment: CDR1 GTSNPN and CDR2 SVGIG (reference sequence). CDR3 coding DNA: TGTGCCTGTACGGGACAGGGGTTTAGCGGCTACACCTTC. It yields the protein CACTGQGFSGYTF.

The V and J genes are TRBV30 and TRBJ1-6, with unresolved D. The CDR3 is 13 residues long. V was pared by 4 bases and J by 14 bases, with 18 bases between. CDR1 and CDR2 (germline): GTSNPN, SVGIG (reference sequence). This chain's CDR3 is CAWIPPNEETLHF. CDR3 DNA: TGTGCCTGGATTCCGCCGAACGAGGAGACCCTCCACTTT.

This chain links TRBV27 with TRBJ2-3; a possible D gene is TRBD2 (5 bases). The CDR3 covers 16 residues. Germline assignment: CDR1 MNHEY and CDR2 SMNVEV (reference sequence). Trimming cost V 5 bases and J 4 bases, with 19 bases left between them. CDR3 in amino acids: CASSPTDGSEADTQYF. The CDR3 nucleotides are TGTGCCAGCAGTCCGACCGATGGGTCGGAGGCAGATACGCAGTATTTT.

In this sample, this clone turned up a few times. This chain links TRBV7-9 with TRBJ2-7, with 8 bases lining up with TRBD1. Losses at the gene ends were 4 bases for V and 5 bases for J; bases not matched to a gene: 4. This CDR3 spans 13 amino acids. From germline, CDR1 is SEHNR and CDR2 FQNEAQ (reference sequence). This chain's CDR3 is CASSYQGADEQYF. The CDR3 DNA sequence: TGTGCCAGCAGCTACCAGGGGGCCGACGAGCAGTACTTC. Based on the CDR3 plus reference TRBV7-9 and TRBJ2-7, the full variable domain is DTGVSQNPRHKITKRGQNVTFRCDPISEHNRLYWYRQTLGQGPEFLTYFQNEAQLEKSRLLSDRFSAERPKGSFSTLEIQRTEQGDSAMYLCASSYQGADEQYFGPGTRLTVT.

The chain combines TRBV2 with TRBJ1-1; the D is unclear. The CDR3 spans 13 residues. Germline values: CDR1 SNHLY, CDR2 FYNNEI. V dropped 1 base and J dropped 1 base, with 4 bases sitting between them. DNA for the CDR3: TGTGCCAGCAGTGAAGGGCCGAACACTGAAGCTTTCTTT. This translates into CASSEGPNTEAFF.

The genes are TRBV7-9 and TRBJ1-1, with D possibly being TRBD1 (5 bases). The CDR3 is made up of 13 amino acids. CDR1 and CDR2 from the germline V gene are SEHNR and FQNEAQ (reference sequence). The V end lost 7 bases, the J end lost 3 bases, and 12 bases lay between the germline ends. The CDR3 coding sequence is TGTGCCAGCACCTTGGACAAGTACACTGAAGCTTTCTTT. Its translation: CASTLDKYTEAFF.

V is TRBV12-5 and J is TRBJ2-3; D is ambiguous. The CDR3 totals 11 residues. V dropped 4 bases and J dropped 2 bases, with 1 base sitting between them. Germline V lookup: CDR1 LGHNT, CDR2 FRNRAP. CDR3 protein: CASGSTDTQYF. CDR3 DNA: TGTGCTAGTGGTTCCACAGATACGCAGTATTTT.

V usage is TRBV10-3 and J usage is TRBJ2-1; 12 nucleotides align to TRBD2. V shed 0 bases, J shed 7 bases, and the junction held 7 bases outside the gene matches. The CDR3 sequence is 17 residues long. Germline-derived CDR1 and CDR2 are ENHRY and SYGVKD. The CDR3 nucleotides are TGTGCCATCAGTGAGTCCGAGACTAGCGGGAGCTGGAATGAGCAGTTCTTC. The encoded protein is CAISESETSGSWNEQFF.